This T cell receptor beta chain was sequenced for a study of blood T cell repertoires in COVID-19. Between the trimmed V and J ends, which lost 2 bases and 6 bases, there was a span of 15 bases. The CDR3 spans 15 residues. Germline V lookup: CDR1 SGDLS, CDR2 YYNGEE. Generated by immunoSEQ multiplex PCR, the TCRdb table keeps only in-frame clones and is missing some. The sample carries approximately 140,000 clones, 84% recorded once. As to this clone: Other DNA sequences from this sample encode an identical CDR3 as well.

This clonotype originated in a woman between 45 and 65 years old who had been exposed to COVID-19. V gene TRBV9 combines with J gene TRBJ2-1; weak D call: TRBD1 (7 bases). The material sequenced was PBMCs or T cells enriched from blood (not recorded which). Here the CDR3 reads CASSVGGQGGNEQFF. The DNA for the CDR3 is TGTGCCAGCAGCGTCGGCGGGCAGGGGGGCAATGAGCAGTTCTTC. Full variable domain (remainder filled in from reference TRBV9 and TRBJ2-1): DSGVTQTPKHLITATGQRVTLRCSPRSGDLSVYWYQQSLDQGLQFLIQYYNGEERAKGNILERFSAQQFPDLHSELNLSSLELGDSALYFCASSVGGQGGNEQFFGPGTRLTVL.